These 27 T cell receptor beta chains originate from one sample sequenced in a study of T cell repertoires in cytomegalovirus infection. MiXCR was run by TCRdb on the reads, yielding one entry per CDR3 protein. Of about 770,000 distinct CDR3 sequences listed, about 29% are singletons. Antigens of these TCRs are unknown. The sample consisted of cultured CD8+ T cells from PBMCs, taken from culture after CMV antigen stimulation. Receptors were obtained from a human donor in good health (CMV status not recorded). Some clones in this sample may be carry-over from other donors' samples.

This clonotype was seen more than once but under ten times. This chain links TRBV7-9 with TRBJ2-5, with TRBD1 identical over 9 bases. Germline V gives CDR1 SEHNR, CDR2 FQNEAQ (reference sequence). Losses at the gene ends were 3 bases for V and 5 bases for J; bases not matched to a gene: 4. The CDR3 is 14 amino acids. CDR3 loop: CASSFRDRVETQYF. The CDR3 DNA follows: TGTGCCAGCAGCTTCCGGGACAGGGTGGAGACCCAGTACTTC.

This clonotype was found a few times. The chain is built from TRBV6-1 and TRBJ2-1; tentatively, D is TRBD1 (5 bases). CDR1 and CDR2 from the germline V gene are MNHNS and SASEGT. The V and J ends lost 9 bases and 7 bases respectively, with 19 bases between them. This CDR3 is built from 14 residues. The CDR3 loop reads CASNDPQETNEQFF. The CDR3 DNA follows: TGTGCCAGTAACGACCCACAGGAGACGAATGAGCAGTTCTTC.

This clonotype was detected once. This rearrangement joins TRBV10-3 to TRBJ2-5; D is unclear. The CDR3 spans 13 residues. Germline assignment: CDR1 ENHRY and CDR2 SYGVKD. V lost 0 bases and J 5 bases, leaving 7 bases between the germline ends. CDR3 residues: CAISESGDETQYF. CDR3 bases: TGTGCCATCAGTGAGTCTGGCGACGAGACCCAGTACTTC.

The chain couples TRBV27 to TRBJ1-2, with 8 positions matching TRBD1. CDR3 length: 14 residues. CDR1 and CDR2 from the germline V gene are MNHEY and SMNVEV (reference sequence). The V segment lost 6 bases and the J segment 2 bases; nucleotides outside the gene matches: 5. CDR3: CASSQGAGNYGYTF. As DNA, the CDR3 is TGTGCCAGCAGCCAGGGGGCCGGGAACTATGGCTACACCTTC.

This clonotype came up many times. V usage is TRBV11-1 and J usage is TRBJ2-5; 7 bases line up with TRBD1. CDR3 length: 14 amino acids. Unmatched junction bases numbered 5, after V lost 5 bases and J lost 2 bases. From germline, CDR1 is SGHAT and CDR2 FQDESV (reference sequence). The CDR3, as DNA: TGTGCCAGCAGCCAACACAGGGGACAAGAGACCCAGTACTTC. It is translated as CASSQHRGQETQYF.

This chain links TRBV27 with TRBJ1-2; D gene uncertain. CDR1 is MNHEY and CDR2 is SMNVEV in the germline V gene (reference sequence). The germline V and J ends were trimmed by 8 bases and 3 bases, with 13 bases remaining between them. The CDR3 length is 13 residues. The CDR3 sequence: CASLGFSDYGYTF. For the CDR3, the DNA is TGTGCCAGCCTCGGGTTTTCGGACTATGGCTACACCTTC.

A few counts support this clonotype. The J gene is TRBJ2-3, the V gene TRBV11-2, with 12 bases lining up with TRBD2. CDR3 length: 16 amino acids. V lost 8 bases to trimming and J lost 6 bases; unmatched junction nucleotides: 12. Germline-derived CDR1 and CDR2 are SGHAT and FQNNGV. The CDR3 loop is CASSLWTSGEADTQYF. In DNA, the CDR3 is TGTGCCAGCTCTCTCTGGACTAGCGGGGAGGCGGATACGCAGTATTTT.

Here the CDR3 reads CASIGRAGELFF. CDR3 bases: TGTGCCAGCATAGGGCGAGCCGGGGAGCTGTTTTTT. V and J are TRBV7-8 and TRBJ2-2; no clear D gene. V lost 7 bases to trimming and J lost 6 bases, with 9 bases between them. This CDR3 spans 12 amino acids. The germline V gene has CDR1 SGHVS and CDR2 FQNEAQ.

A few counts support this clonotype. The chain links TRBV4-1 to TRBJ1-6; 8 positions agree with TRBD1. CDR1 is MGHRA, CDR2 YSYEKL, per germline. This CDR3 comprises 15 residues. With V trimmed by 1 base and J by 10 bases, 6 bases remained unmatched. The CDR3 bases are TGCGCCAGCAGCCAAGTTACAGGGGGAAGCTCACCCCTCCACTTT. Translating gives CASSQVTGGSSPLHF.

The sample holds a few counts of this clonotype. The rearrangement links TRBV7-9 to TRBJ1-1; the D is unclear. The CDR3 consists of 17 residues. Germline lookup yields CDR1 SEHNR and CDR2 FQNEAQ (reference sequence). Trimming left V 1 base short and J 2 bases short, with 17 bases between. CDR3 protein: CASSLVVRPNQNTEAFF. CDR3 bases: TGTGCCAGCAGCTTAGTAGTGCGTCCAAATCAAAACACTGAAGCTTTCTTT.

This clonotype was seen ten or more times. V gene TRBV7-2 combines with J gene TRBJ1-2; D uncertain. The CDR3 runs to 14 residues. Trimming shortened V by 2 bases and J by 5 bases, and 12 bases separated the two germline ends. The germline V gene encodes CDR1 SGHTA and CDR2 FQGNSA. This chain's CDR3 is CASSLNPRQYGYTF. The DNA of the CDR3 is TGTGCCAGCAGCTTAAACCCCCGGCAGTATGGCTACACCTTC.

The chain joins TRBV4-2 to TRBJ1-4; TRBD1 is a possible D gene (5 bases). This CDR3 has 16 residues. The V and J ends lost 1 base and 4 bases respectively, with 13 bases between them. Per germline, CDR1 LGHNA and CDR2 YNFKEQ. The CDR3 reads CASSQGLRGINEKLFF. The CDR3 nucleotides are TGTGCCAGCAGCCAAGGCCTAAGGGGCATTAATGAAAAACTGTTTTTT.

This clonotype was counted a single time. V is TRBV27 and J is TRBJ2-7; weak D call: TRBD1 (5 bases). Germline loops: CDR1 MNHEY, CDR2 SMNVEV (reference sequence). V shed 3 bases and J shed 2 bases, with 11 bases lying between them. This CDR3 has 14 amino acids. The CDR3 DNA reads TGTGCCAGCAGTTTTTCCGCAGGGCCCTACGAGCAGTACTTC. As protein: CASSFSAGPYEQYF.

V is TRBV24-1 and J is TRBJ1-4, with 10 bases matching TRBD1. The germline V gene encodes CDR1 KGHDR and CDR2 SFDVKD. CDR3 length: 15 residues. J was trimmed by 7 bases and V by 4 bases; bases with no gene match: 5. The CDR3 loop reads CATSDPGQGGEKLFF. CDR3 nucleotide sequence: TGTGCCACCAGTGACCCCGGACAGGGGGGTGAAAAACTGTTTTTT.

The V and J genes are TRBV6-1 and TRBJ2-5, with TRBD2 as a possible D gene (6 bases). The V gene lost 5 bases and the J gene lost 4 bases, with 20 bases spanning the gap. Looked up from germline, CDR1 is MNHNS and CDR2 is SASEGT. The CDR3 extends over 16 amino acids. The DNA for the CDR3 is TGTGCCAGCAGTCCACAAACGGGACTGCCAGGAGAGACCCAGTACTTC. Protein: CASSPQTGLPGETQYF.

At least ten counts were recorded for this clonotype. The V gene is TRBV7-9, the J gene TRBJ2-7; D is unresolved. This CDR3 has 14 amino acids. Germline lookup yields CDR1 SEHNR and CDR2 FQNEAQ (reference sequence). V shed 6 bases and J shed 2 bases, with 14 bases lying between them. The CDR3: CASRGPSYTYEQYF. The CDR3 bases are TGTGCCAGCAGGGGCCCTTCTTATACCTACGAGCAGTACTTC.

The CDR3: CASSFSGTRGEQYF. Written as DNA, the CDR3 is TGTGCCAGCAGCTTCTCCGGGACAAGGGGCGAGCAGTACTTC. The chain combines TRBV13 with TRBJ2-7, with D possibly TRBD1 on 6 matching bases. Trimming removed 3 bases from V and 6 bases from J, with 15 bases in between. Germline V gene data show CDR1 as PRHDT and CDR2 as FYEKMQ (reference sequence). The CDR3 is made up of 14 amino acids.

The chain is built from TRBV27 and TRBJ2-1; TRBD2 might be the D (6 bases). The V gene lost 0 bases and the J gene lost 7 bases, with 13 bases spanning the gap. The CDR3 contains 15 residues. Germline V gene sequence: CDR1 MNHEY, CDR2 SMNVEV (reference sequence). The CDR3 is CASSLSRTGVNEQFF. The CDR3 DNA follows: TGTGCCAGCAGTTTATCGAGGACGGGAGTGAATGAGCAGTTCTTC.

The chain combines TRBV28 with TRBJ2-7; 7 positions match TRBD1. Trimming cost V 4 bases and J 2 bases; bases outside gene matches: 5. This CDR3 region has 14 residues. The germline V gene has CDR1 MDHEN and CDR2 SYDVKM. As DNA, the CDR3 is TGTGCCAGCAGTTCCTACAGGGGTACCTACGAGCAGTACGTC. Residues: CASSSYRGTYEQYV.

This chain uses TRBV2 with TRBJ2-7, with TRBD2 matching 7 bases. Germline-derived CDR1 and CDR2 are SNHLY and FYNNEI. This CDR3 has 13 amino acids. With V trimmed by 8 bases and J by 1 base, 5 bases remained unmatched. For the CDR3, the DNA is TGTGCCAGCGGGGGGGACTTATCCTACGAGCAGTACTTC. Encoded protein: CASGGDLSYEQYF.

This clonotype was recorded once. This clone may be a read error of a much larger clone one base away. The CDR3 DNA reads TGTACCAGCACCCGAGGGGACTCTAGCACAGATACGCAGTATTTT. Its protein product is CTSTRGDSSTDTQYF. V and J are TRBV7-6 and TRBJ2-3; possibly TRBD2 for D (6 bases). The CDR3 covers 15 residues. The germline V gene encodes CDR1 SGHVS and CDR2 FNYEAQ.

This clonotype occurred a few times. The CDR3 nucleotides are TGTGCCAGCAGCTTCCCAGGGGACCAATACGAGCAGTACGTC. The encoded protein is CASSFPGDQYEQYV. The rearrangement joins TRBV7-9 to TRBJ2-7, with a tentative D call TRBD1 (6 bases). The CDR3 is made up of 14 amino acids. CDR1 SEHNR and CDR2 FQNEAQ come from the germline V gene (reference sequence). V gave up 3 bases and J gave up 4 bases, with 13 bases separating them.

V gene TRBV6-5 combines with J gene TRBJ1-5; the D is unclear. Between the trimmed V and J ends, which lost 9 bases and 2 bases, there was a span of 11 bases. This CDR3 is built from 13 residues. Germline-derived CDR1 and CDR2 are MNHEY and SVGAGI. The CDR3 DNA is TGTGCCAGTGGGGATGGGGGCAATCAGCCCCAGCATTTT. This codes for CASGDGGNQPQHF.

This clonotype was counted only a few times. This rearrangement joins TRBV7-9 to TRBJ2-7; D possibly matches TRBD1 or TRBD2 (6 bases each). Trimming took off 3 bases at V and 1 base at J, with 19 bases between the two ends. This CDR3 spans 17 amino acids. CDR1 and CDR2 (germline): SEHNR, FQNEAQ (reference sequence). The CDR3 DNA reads TGTGCCAGCAGCTTGGACGAGGGGGGATACCAATCCTACGAGCAGTACTTC. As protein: CASSLDEGGYQSYEQYF.

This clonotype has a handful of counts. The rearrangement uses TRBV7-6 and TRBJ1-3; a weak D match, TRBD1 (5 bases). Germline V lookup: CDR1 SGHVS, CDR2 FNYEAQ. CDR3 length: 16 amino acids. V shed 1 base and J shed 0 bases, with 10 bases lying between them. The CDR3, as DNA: TGTGCCAGCAGCTTAGTCCTCGGGGGCTCTGGAAACACCATATATTTT. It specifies CASSLVLGGSGNTIYF. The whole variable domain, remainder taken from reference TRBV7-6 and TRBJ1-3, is GAGVSQSPRYKVTKRGQDVALRCDPISGHVSLYWYRQALGQGPEFLTYFNYEAQQDKSGLPNDRFSAERPEGSISTLTIQRTEQRDSAMYRCASSLVLGGSGNTIYFGEGSWLTVV.

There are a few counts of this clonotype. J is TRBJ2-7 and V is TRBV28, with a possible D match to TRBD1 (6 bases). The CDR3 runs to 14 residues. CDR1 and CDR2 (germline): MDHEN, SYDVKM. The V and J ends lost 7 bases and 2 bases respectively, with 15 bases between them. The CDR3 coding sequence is TGTGCCAGCACCCAGAACAGGGTCCCCTACGAGCAGTACGTC. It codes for CASTQNRVPYEQYV.

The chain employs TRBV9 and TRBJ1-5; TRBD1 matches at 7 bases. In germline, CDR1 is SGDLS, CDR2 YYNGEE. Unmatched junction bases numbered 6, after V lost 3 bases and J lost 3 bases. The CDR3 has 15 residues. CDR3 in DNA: TGTGCCAGCAGCGAGGGGACAGTCCACAATCAGCCCCAGCATTTT. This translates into CASSEGTVHNQPQHF.